This T cell receptor beta chain was sequenced for a study of T cells in Graves' hyperthyroidism and ophthalmopathy. As for the study in general: Sampling of peripheral blood happened at initial diagnosis, prior to any treatment.

V lost 1 base and J 3 bases, leaving 7 bases between the germline ends. This CDR3 region has 13 residues. CDR1 and CDR2 from the germline V gene are LGHNA and YSLEER. The authors deemed Graves' hyperthyroidism stable absent ophthalmopathy progression within 18 months. This clonotype was seen once. Amplification yielded TCR beta CDR3 regions, with RNA transcripts as the source. A first-round RT-PCR of the TCR CDR3 used the HTBI primer set. Each CDR3 protein gets one entry after TCRdb re-called the multiplex PCR reads with MiXCR. The repertoire consists of roughly 840,000 distinct CDR3 sequences, with 38% occurring once and the leading ten covering 7% to 10%.

Sequencing was performed on blood. The receptor's source is a man aged 18 to 29 with Graves' hyperthyroidism. This chain connects TRBV4-3 to TRBJ2-7; D ambiguous. The CDR3 DNA reads TGCGCCAGCAGCCAAGTTGCGCGCTACGAGCAGTACTTC. Translated: CASSQVARYEQYF.